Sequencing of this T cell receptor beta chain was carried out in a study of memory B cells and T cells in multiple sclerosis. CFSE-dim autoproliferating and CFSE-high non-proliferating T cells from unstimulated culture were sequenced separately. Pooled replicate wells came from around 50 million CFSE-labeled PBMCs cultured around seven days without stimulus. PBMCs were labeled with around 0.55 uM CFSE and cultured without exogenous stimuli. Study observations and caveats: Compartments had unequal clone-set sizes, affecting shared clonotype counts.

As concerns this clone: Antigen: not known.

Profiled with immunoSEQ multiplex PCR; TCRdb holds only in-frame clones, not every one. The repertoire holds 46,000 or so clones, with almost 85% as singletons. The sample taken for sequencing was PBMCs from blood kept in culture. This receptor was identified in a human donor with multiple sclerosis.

The CDR3 sequence: CASRMTGKPYEQYF. In DNA form, the CDR3 reads TGTGCCAGCAGGATGACAGGAAAGCCCTACGAGCAGTACTTC. V and J are TRBV6-6 and TRBJ2-7, with a tentative D call TRBD1 (6 bases). The V end lost 6 bases, the J end lost 2 bases, and 14 bases lay between the germline ends. The V gene's germline CDR1 is MNHNY and CDR2 SVGAGI (reference sequence). The CDR3 consists of 14 residues.